One sample yielded the 2 T cell receptor beta chains listed below, sequenced in a study of shared clonotypes between healthy human individuals. Assay used: immunoSEQ multiplex PCR; TCRdb lists only in-frame clones, some missing. The sample includes about 1 million clones, roughly 75% of them seen just once. Material: memory CD4+ T cells sorted from blood. Subset meaning: CD45RA-negative fraction. These receptors were collected from a man aged 18 to 35 in good health.

The gene calls are TRBV11-2 and TRBJ2-5; 7 bases map to TRBD1. The CDR3 totals 15 residues. From germline, CDR1 is SGHAT and CDR2 FQNNGV. Germline trimming cut 5 bases from V and 5 bases from J; bases unmatched to any gene: 11. Here the CDR3 DNA reads TGTGCCAGCAGCCTACAGGGGACCGTGGGGGAGACCCAGTACTTC. It is translated as CASSLQGTVGETQYF.

With regard to this clone: Other DNA sequences in this sample translate to the same CDR3. J is TRBJ1-2 and V is TRBV7-9, with TRBD1 matching over 7 bases. This CDR3 is built from 13 residues. Germline trimming cut 5 bases from V and 4 bases from J; bases unmatched to any gene: 4. Per the germline V gene, CDR1 is SEHNR and CDR2 is FQNEAQ (reference sequence). This chain's CDR3 is CASSRQGLYGYTF. The DNA of the CDR3 is TGTGCCAGCAGCAGACAGGGACTCTATGGCTACACCTTC.